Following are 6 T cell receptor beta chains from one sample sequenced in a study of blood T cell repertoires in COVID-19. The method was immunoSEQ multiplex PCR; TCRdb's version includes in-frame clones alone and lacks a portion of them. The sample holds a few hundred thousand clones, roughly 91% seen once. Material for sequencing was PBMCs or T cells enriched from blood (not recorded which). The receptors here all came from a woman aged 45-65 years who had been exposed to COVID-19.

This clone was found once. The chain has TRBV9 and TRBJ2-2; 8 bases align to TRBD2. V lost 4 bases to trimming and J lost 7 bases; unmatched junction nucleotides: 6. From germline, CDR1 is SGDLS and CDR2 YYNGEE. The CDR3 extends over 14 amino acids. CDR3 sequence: CASSPGLGHGELFF. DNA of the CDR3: TGTGCCAGCAGCCCGGGACTAGGCCACGGGGAGCTGTTTTTT.

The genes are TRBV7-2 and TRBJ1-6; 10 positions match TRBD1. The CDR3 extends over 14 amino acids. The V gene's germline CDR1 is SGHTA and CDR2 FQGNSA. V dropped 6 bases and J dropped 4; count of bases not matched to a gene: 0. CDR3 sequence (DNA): TGTGCCAGCAGGGGACAGGGGTATAATTCACCCCTCCACTTT. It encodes CASRGQGYNSPLHF.

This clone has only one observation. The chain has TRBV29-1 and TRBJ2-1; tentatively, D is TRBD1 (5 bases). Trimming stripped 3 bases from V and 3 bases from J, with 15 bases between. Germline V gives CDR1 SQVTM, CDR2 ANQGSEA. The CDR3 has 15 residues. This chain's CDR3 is CSVDNSQGFYNEQFF. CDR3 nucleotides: TGCAGCGTTGATAATTCTCAGGGATTCTACAATGAGCAGTTCTTC.

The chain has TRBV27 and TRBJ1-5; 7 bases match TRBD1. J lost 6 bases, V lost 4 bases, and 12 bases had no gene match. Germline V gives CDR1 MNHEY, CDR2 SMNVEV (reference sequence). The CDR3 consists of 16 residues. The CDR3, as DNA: TGTGCCAGCAGTTCCTACCGACAGGGCCTCAGTCAGCCCCAGCATTTT. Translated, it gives CASSSYRQGLSQPQHF.

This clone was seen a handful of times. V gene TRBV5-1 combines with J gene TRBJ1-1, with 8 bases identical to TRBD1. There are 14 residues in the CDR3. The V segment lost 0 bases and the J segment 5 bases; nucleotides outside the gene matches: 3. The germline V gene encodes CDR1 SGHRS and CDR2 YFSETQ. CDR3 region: CASSLGGDRTEAFF. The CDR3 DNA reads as TGCGCCAGCAGCTTGGGAGGGGACAGGACTGAAGCTTTCTTT.

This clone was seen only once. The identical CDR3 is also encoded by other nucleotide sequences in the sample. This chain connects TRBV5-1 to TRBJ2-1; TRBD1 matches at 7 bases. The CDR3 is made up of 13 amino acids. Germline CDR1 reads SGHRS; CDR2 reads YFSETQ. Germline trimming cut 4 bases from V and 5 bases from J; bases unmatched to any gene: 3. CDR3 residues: CASSLGTDNEQFF. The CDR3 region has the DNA TGCGCCAGCAGCCTAGGGACAGACAATGAGCAGTTCTTC.